Below, one TCR beta chain is given with its context. Its specificity is not known. Other DNA sequences in the sample encode the same CDR3. This entry comes from a study of cytomegalovirus exposure and HLA in healthy donors. Study results and caveats: In a later analysis, HLA-C alleles had the fewest associated TCRs, DRB1 alleles the most. Previously analyzed data showed that most TCR beta V segments were productive at a frequency of about 87% or about 30%. Both high specificity and high sensitivity reportedly marked the classifier's diagnosis of cytomegalovirus status. A later analysis linked a missense variant in DCLRE1C to the trimming of TCR beta V and J genes.

CDR1 and CDR2 from the germline V gene are SGHNT and YYREEE (reference sequence). Trimming took off 2 bases at V and 4 bases at J, with 11 bases between the two ends. The CDR3 runs 14 residues. The primer mix had 60 Vbeta and 13 Jbeta primers. Generated by immunoSEQ multiplex PCR, the TCRdb table keeps only in-frame clones and is missing some. The data contain 150,000 to 200,000 clones, 60% to 85% of them singletons. The sample was PBMCs. The sequence was collected from a woman between 35 and 50 years old in good health and CMV-seronegative. The J gene is TRBJ2-3, the V gene TRBV5-4; a possible D gene is TRBD1 (6 bases). The CDR3 loop is CASSFGRGPDTQYF. CDR3 DNA: TGTGCCAGCAGCTTCGGCAGGGGCCCAGATACGCAGTATTTT.